What follows are 15 T cell receptor beta chains derived from one specimen sequenced in a study of identical twins. One entry per CDR3 protein results from TCRdb running MiXCR on the 5' RACE reads. The table lists around 510,000 distinct CDR3 sequences, roughly an eighth of them singletons. This sample was also put to use in a study of yellow fever vaccine responses in identical twins.

Material: CD4+ T cells sorted from blood. Every receptor here comes from a woman between 18 and 29 years old in good health.

The genes are TRBV2 and TRBJ2-5; D is perhaps TRBD1 or TRBD2 (5 bases each). Trimming removed 6 bases at V and 1 base at J, with 12 bases between. Germline loops: CDR1 SNHLY, CDR2 FYNNEI. The CDR3 runs to 14 residues. This CDR3 is CASRNTGAQETQYF. The CDR3 DNA reads TGTGCCAGCAGAAACACCGGGGCCCAAGAGACCCAGTACTTC.

This clonotype was seen a handful of times. The rearrangement links TRBV18 to TRBJ1-6; D gene ambiguous. Germline CDR1 is KGHSH and CDR2 is LQKENI. V gave up 1 base and J gave up 7 bases, with 8 bases separating them. The CDR3 length is 14 residues. The chain's CDR3 is CASSPLSLNSPLHF. CDR3 nucleotide sequence: TGTGCCAGCTCACCACTTAGTCTGAATTCACCCCTCCACTTT.

This clonotype was counted many times. The V and J genes are TRBV12-3 or TRBV12-4 and TRBJ2-2; D gene ambiguous. The CDR3 totals 13 residues. Between the trimmed V and J ends, which lost 3 bases and 4 bases, there was a span of 6 bases. The DNA for the CDR3 is TGTGCCAGCAGTTTGACAAGCACCGGGGAGCTGTTTTTT. Amino acids: CASSLTSTGELFF.

CDR3 sequence: CASSSVGQPQHF. The CDR3, as DNA: TGTGCCAGCAGTTCAGTTGGGCAGCCCCAGCATTTT. This sequence joins TRBV6-2 or TRBV6-3 and TRBJ1-5; D call uncertain. With 4 bases removed from V and 7 bases from J, the gap between germline ends came to 8 bases. In germline, CDR1 is MNHEY, CDR2 SVGEGT. This CDR3 has 12 residues.

This clonotype was counted a few times. The V call is TRBV3-1, the J call TRBJ2-2; perhaps TRBD1 as D (5 bases). The V and J ends lost 2 bases and 5 bases respectively, with 12 bases between them. Per germline, CDR1 LGHDT and CDR2 YNNKEL (reference sequence). There are 15 residues in the CDR3. CDR3 sequence (DNA): TGTGCCAGCAGCCAACGGCAGGGTCCGACCGGGGAGCTGTTTTTT. Protein sequence: CASSQRQGPTGELFF.

The V gene is TRBV4-2, the J gene TRBJ2-3; D unclear. CDR1 is LGHNA and CDR2 is YNFKEQ in the germline V gene. The CDR3 extends over 15 amino acids. V lost 1 base and J lost 2, with 10 bases in between. CDR3 residues: CASSQGRRLTDTQYF. DNA for the CDR3: TGTGCCAGCAGCCAAGGACGACGTCTCACAGATACGCAGTATTTT.

This clonotype was observed a handful of times. The V gene is TRBV4-3, the J gene TRBJ2-1, with 8 bases fitting TRBD2. V lost 4 bases to trimming and J lost 6 bases; unmatched junction nucleotides: 11. This CDR3 spans 16 amino acids. CDR1 and CDR2 (germline): LGHNA, YSLEER. As DNA, the CDR3 is TGCGCCAGCAGCCGCTCCGGGACTAGTCCTACCAATGAGCAGTTCTTC. This encodes CASSRSGTSPTNEQFF.

This clonotype has more than one count but fewer than ten. This chain joins TRBV15 and TRBJ2-2, with D tentatively TRBD2 (6 bases). V was clipped by 1 base and J by 1 base, with 7 bases between them. Germline loops: CDR1 LNHNV, CDR2 YYDKDF (reference sequence). The CDR3 spans 15 residues. CDR3 bases: TGTGCCACCAGCAGAGTCGGGGGGAACACCGGGGAGCTGTTTTTT. Amino acids: CATSRVGGNTGELFF. The entire variable domain, with the rest obtained from reference TRBV15 and TRBJ2-2, is as follows: DAMVIQNPRYQVTQFGKPVTLSCSQTLNHNVMYWYQQKSSQAPKLLFHYYDKDFNNEADTPDNFQSRRPNTSFCFLDIRSPGLGDTAMYLCATSRVGGNTGELFFGEGSRLTVL.

This clonotype was recorded a few times. This chain connects TRBV18 to TRBJ2-7, with a weak D call TRBD1 (5 bases). V dropped 4 bases and J dropped 5 bases, with 12 bases sitting between them. In germline, CDR1 is KGHSH, CDR2 LQKENI. The length of the CDR3 is 13 residues. CDR3 DNA sequence: TGTGCCAGCTCACGGCAGGGAATGGACGAGCAGTACTTC. Its protein product is CASSRQGMDEQYF.

This clonotype was observed many times. The CDR3 sequence: CASSVSGGGSYNEQFF. CDR3 bases: TGTGCCAGCAGCGTATCAGGGGGTGGCTCCTACAATGAGCAGTTCTTC. V is TRBV9 and J is TRBJ2-1; 7 positions match TRBD1. Germline loops: CDR1 SGDLS, CDR2 YYNGEE. CDR3 length: 16 amino acids. The ends lost 1 base at V and 0 bases at J; junction bases unmatched: 4.

This clonotype appeared a few times. This sequence joins TRBV10-3 and TRBJ2-3, with unresolved D. This CDR3 is 13 amino acids long. Trimming stripped 11 bases from V and 3 bases from J, with 15 bases between. Germline CDR1 ENHRY, CDR2 SYGVKD. The CDR3 nucleotides are TGTGCCGTCCTAAGTGTGTCGACAGATACGCAGTATTTT. This translates into CAVLSVSTDTQYF.

This clonotype was observed a handful of times. This chain links TRBV7-9 with TRBJ2-2; D possibly corresponds to TRBD2 (6 bases). The V end lost 1 base, the J end lost 2 bases, and 11 bases lay between the germline ends. The germline V gene has CDR1 SEHNR and CDR2 FQNEAQ (reference sequence). The CDR3 extends over 16 amino acids. The CDR3 loop reads CASSLGRTTNTGELFF. DNA of the CDR3: TGTGCCAGCAGCTTAGGTCGGACTACCAACACCGGGGAGCTGTTTTTT.

V usage is TRBV6-1 and J usage is TRBJ1-2; 8 nucleotides align to TRBD1. V was clipped by 6 bases and J by 0 bases; unmatched bases: 6. This CDR3 contains 15 residues. Germline lookup yields CDR1 MNHNS and CDR2 SASEGT. The CDR3 is CASRPQQGANYGYTF. The CDR3 bases are TGTGCCAGCAGGCCCCAACAGGGGGCTAACTATGGCTACACCTTC.

The V and J genes are TRBV27 and TRBJ2-7, with D perhaps assigned TRBD1 or TRBD2 (6 bases each). This CDR3 is 15 amino acids long. CDR1 is MNHEY, CDR2 SMNVEV, per germline (reference sequence). V lost 3 bases and J lost 2, with 14 bases in between. The CDR3 sequence is CASSFSGGNPYEQYF. CDR3 coding DNA: TGTGCCAGCAGTTTTTCCGGGGGCAACCCCTACGAGCAGTACTTC.

The rearrangement links TRBV18 to TRBJ2-1; tentative D call: TRBD1 (6 bases). CDR1 is KGHSH and CDR2 is LQKENI in the germline V gene. The CDR3 covers 13 residues. V dropped 4 bases and J dropped 9 bases, with 13 bases sitting between them. CDR3 amino acids: CASSRSLGAEQFF. As DNA, the CDR3 is TGTGCCAGCTCACGCTCATTGGGGGCTGAGCAGTTCTTC.